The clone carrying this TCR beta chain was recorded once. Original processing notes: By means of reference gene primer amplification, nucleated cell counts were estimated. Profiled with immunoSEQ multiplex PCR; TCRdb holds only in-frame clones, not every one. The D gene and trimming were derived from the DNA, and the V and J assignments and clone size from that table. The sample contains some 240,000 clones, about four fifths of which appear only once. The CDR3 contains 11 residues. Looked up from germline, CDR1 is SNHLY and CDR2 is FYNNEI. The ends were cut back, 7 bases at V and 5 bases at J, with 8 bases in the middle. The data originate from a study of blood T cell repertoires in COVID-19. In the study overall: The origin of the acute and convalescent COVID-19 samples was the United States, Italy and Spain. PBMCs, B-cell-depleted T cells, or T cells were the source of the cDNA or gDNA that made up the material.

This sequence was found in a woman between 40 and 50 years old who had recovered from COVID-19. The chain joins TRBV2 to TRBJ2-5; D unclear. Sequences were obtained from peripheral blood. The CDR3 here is CASNLRETQYF. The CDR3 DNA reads TGTGCCAGCAATCTGCGCGAGACCCAGTACTTC.